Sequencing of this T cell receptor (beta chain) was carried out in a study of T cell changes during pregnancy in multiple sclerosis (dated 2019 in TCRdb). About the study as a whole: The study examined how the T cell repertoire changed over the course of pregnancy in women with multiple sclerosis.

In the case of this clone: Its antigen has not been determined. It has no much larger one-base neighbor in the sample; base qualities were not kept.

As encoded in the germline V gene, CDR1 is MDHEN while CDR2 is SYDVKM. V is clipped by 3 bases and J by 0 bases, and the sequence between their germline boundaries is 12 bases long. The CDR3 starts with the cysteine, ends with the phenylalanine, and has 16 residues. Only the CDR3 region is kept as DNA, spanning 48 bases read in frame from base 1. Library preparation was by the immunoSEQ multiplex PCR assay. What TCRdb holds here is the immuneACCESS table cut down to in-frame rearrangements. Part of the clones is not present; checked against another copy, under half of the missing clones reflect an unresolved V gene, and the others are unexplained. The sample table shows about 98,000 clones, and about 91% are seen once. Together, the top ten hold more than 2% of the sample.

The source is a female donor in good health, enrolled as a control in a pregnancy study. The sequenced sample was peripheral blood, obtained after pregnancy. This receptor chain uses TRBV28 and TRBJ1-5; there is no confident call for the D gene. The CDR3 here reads CASSFSAGFSNQPQHF. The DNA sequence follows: TGTGCCAGCAGTTTCAGTGCCGGGTTTAGCAATCAGCCCCAGCATTTT.